The following is a TCR beta chain sequence with its context. Source study methods: The assay estimated nucleated cells by amplifying reference gene primers. Produced via immunoSEQ multiplex PCR; TCRdb's table is partial and in-frame only. V, J and clone size reflect that table, while D and trimming were determined from the DNA. The sample yields 160,000 or so clones, more than 75% seen once. The data derive from a study of blood T cell repertoires in COVID-19. Study overall: Acute and convalescent COVID-19 specimens originated in the United States, Italy and Spain.

V dropped 3 bases and J dropped 0 bases, with 12 bases sitting between them. From germline, CDR1 is KGHSH and CDR2 LQKENI. The CDR3 consists of 17 residues. Sequenced sample: PBMCs or T cells enriched from blood (not recorded which). The receptor comes from a woman in her 50s who had recovered from COVID-19. The gene calls are TRBV18 and TRBJ1-6; D remains ambiguous. The CDR3 sequence is CASSPLQSSSYNSPLHF. The CDR3 DNA sequence: TGTGCCAGCTCACCTTTACAGTCAAGCTCCTATAATTCACCCCTCCACTTT.